This TCR beta chain was observed in a study of T cells in Graves' hyperthyroidism and ophthalmopathy. Study summary: It was at initial diagnosis, before any treatment, that peripheral blood was collected.

Thyroid ultrasound and orbital computed tomography, with clinical symptoms and serum thyroxine and TRAb, informed diagnoses. What was amplified from RNA transcripts were TCR beta CDR3 regions. Initially, a first-round RT-PCR of the TCR CDR3 employed the HTBI primer set. TCRdb recomputed calls from the multiplex PCR reads with MiXCR, one row per CDR3 protein. The table records a few hundred thousand distinct CDR3 sequences, 25% of them present only once. The CDR3 has 15 amino acids. Germline CDR1 is SGHRS and CDR2 is YFSETQ. V was pared by 4 bases and J by 4 bases, with 9 bases of the junction left unmatched.

The receptor was derived from a man aged 50-59 years with Graves' hyperthyroidism. Sequencing was performed on blood. The V call is TRBV5-1, the J call TRBJ2-5; 8 bases are a match to TRBD2. Written as DNA, the CDR3 is TGCGCCAGCAGCATAGGAGCGGGGGCAGGAGAGACCCAGTACTTC. Protein product: CASSIGAGAGETQYF.